This TCR beta chain was obtained from a study of spatial heterogeneity in lung cancer. Points from the study as a whole: Ubiquitous expanded tumor TCRs appeared in blood more at resection than follow-up.

The sample holds a few counts of this clonotype. The antigen is not known. Looked up from germline, CDR1 is MNHNY and CDR2 is SVGAGI (reference sequence). V lost 4 bases, J lost 4 bases, and 7 bases stayed unmatched. The CDR3 has 15 residues. Every cDNA TCR molecule received its own unique molecular identifier. TCRdb called the 5' RACE reads again in MiXCR, with one record for every CDR3 protein. Seen here are 50,000 to 65,000 distinct CDR3 sequences, 8% to 9% observed once, and the top ten hold about 15%. Time point of the sample: sample taken at primary tumor resection. Sequencing covered unsorted whole RNA taken from tumor, nontumor lung or frozen PBMC. The donors were 70 or so patients with non-small cell lung cancer that was early-stage and untreated.

The input for sequencing was PBMCs, taken at surgery. This chain joins TRBV6-6 and TRBJ2-1; 7 positions agree with TRBD2. The TCR was taken from a female donor with early-stage non-small cell lung cancer. CDR3 DNA sequence: TGTGCCAGCAGTTGGCTAGCGGACCCATACAATGAGCAGTTCTTC. Protein: CASSWLADPYNEQFF.